The T cell receptor (beta chain) described here comes from a study of T-cell memory formation after mild COVID-19. This CDR3 has 14 residues. V lost 0 bases, J lost 5 bases, and 11 bases lay in between. The germline gives CDR1 SGHRS, CDR2 YFSETQ. General study results and limits: Pre-infection memory carried some responding clones, suggesting that cross-reactive memory joined.

Via MiXCR, TCRdb re-called the 5' RACE reads, giving one row per CDR3 protein. The sample carries a few hundred thousand distinct CDR3 sequences, about 10% recorded once. In this sample, this clonotype turned up a few times. Its target is not known. This clonotype originated in a man aged 18 to 35 who had mild COVID-19 (a few samples of this study predate the infection). Cell type and time point are not known. Material for sequencing was PBMCs or a T cell subset sorted from them (not recorded which). This rearrangement joins TRBV5-1 to TRBJ1-1; no clear D. The CDR3 DNA is TGCGCCAGCAGCTTGGAAGTTCGCGGGACTGAAGCTTTCTTT. Residues: CASSLEVRGTEAFF.